What follows are 25 T cell receptor beta chains derived from one specimen sequenced in a study of T-cell memory formation after mild COVID-19. Each CDR3 protein is one row after TCRdb ran MiXCR on the 5' RACE reads. The sample includes about 340,000 distinct CDR3 sequences, 13% seen only once; the top ten take around 21%. The sample was PBMCs or a T cell subset sorted from them (not recorded which). The origin of the receptors is a man aged 18 to 35 who had mild COVID-19 (a few samples of this study predate the infection). Cell type and time point are not known.

The V gene is TRBV4-1, the J gene TRBJ2-7; possible D gene TRBD2, 6 bases. V was shortened by 0 bases and J by 5 bases, with 11 bases between the two germline ends. Germline V lookup: CDR1 MGHRA, CDR2 YSYEKL. The CDR3 runs to 14 residues. CDR3: CASSQEGGVDEQYF. CDR3 DNA: TGCGCCAGCAGCCAAGAAGGCGGGGTCGACGAGCAGTACTTC.

This clonotype was detected a few times. The CDR3 DNA reads TGTGCCACCGGGCCATGGGAACGGGGTGAGCAGTTCTTC. Translation gives CATGPWERGEQFF. The chain couples TRBV10-3 to TRBJ2-1; perhaps TRBD2 as D (5 bases). V gave up 10 bases and J gave up 9 bases, with 19 bases separating them. Germline CDR1 reads ENHRY; CDR2 reads SYGVKD. The CDR3 consists of 13 residues.

This clonotype occurred a few times. The chain recombines TRBV12-3 or TRBV12-4 with TRBJ1-1; maybe TRBD1 (5 bases). CDR3 length equals 11 residues. Trimming stripped 6 bases from V and 10 bases from J, with 12 bases between. The CDR3 nucleotides read TGTGCCAGCAGGTCCGGGACTACAGCTTTCTTT. Translated: CASRSGTTAFF.

This clonotype was seen a few times. The chain links TRBV12-3 or TRBV12-4 to TRBJ2-1; unclear D gene. Trimming removed 8 bases at V and 10 bases at J, with 9 bases between. CDR3 size: 10 residues. The CDR3 loop reads CASGVGEQFF. The CDR3, as DNA: TGTGCCAGCGGGGTCGGGGAGCAGTTCTTC.

This clonotype turned up a few times. The rearrangement links TRBV27 to TRBJ1-2; D uncertain. The germline V and J ends were trimmed by 3 bases and 4 bases, with 9 bases remaining between them. CDR3 length: 13 residues. Germline V gives CDR1 MNHEY, CDR2 SMNVEV (reference sequence). The CDR3 loop reads CASSFQDFYGYTF. The CDR3 coding sequence is TGTGCCAGCAGTTTCCAGGATTTCTATGGCTACACCTTC.

This clonotype was observed a few times. The chain couples TRBV11-3 to TRBJ1-1; D gene ambiguous. The CDR3 sequence is 14 residues long. V was shortened by 2 bases and J by 6 bases, with 13 bases between the two germline ends. The V gene's germline CDR1 is SGHNT and CDR2 YENEEA. For the CDR3, the DNA is TGTGCCAGCAGCTTATCGGGTAATAGCGCTGAAGCTTTCTTT. Protein: CASSLSGNSAEAFF.

Ten or more counts support this clonotype. J is TRBJ1-5 and V is TRBV6-6, with TRBD1 matching 8 bases. This CDR3 comprises 14 residues. Looked up from germline, CDR1 is MNHNY and CDR2 is SVGAGI (reference sequence). V shed 3 bases, J shed 6 bases, and the junction held 4 bases outside the gene matches. The CDR3 DNA reads TGTGCCAGCAGTTATACGGACAGGGCTCAGCCCCAGCATTTT. Translating it yields CASSYTDRAQPQHF.

The V gene is TRBV6-5, the J gene TRBJ2-6; 11 bases agree with TRBD1. Per the germline V gene, CDR1 is MNHEY and CDR2 is SVGAGI. The length of the CDR3 is 20 residues. Unmatched junction bases numbered 14, after V lost 6 bases and J lost 1 base. The CDR3 spells CASRQLVGTGGRSGANVLTF. CDR3 sequence (DNA): TGTGCCAGCAGACAACTCGTCGGGACAGGGGGGCGATCTGGGGCCAACGTCCTGACTTTC.

This clonotype was counted between two and nine times. V gene TRBV6-6 combines with J gene TRBJ2-7, with D possibly being TRBD1 (8 bases). The CDR3 extends over 15 amino acids. V dropped 7 bases and J dropped 5 bases, with 21 bases sitting between them. CDR1 and CDR2 (germline): MNHNY, SVGAGI (reference sequence). CDR3 nucleotide sequence: TGTGCCAGCAATCCAGCGGGACAGGCTTACAACGAGCAGTACGTC. Amino acid sequence: CASNPAGQAYNEQYV.

This clonotype was counted ten times or more. For the CDR3, the DNA is TGTGCCAGCAGCTTGGCCGTTAACTATGGCTACACCTTC. Protein sequence: CASSLAVNYGYTF. The gene calls are TRBV7-9 and TRBJ1-2; D gene ambiguous. The CDR3 loop spans 13 amino acids. Germline V gives CDR1 SEHNR, CDR2 FQNEAQ (reference sequence). V was cut by 3 bases and J by 1 base, with 6 bases left in between.

CDR3 nucleotides: TGTGCCAGCAGCTCCTCCTCCCAAGAGACCCAGTACTTC. Protein: CASSSSSQETQYF. The chain recombines TRBV7-9 with TRBJ2-5; no clear D gene. Germline CDR1 and CDR2: SEHNR and FQNEAQ (reference sequence). The CDR3 is 13 amino acids. Trimming removed 4 bases from V and 1 base from J, with 7 bases in between.

This clonotype has a handful of counts. The chain is built from TRBV6-5 and TRBJ1-5; the match to TRBD1 covers 7 bases. CDR1 is MNHEY, CDR2 SVGAGI, per germline. CDR3 length: 14 amino acids. The CDR3 DNA reads TGTACCTCAAGCCCGACAGGGAGGAATCAGCCCCAGCATTTT. Translation: CTSSPTGRNQPQHF.

This rearrangement joins TRBV7-2 to TRBJ1-5; D is unclear. Trimming shortened V by 1 base and J by 0 bases, and 13 bases separated the two germline ends. Germline CDR1 and CDR2: SGHTA and FQGNSA. The CDR3 length is 17 residues. The CDR3 DNA reads TGTGCCAGCAGCTTAGAGTTTGGCAGTTATAGCAATCAGCCCCAGCATTTT. This gives the protein CASSLEFGSYSNQPQHF.

This clonotype appeared a few times. The CDR3 is CASSGKLGGGGETQYF. DNA of the CDR3: TGCGCCAGCAGCGGAAAACTAGGAGGCGGGGGGGAGACCCAGTACTTC. The V call is TRBV5-1, the J call TRBJ2-5; 8 positions match TRBD2. Germline V gene data show CDR1 as SGHRS and CDR2 as YFSETQ. V trimming: 4 bases; J trimming: 5 bases; junction bases outside the gene matches: 13. The CDR3 is 16 amino acids.

V gene TRBV20-1 combines with J gene TRBJ1-5; 9 bases are shared with TRBD1. Unmatched junction bases numbered 7, after V lost 6 bases and J lost 4 bases. This CDR3 comprises 14 residues. Per the germline V gene, CDR1 is DFQATT and CDR2 is SNEGSKA (reference sequence). CDR3 sequence reads: CSAPDRGRNQPQHF. CDR3 nucleotide sequence: TGCAGTGCACCCGACAGGGGGAGGAATCAGCCCCAGCATTTT.

The V gene is TRBV6-5, the J gene TRBJ1-5; 8 bases are shared with TRBD1. Trimming at V came to 6 bases and at J to 3 bases, leaving 4 bases not matched to a gene. This CDR3 is built from 14 residues. Germline CDR1 MNHEY, CDR2 SVGAGI. CDR3: CASRSQGANQPQHF. In DNA form, the CDR3 reads TGTGCCAGCAGGTCTCAGGGGGCCAATCAGCCCCAGCATTTT.

The chain joins TRBV7-6 to TRBJ1-1, with D unclear. In germline, CDR1 is SGHVS, CDR2 FNYEAQ. The CDR3 totals 13 residues. V lost 1 base, J lost 9 bases, and 12 bases lay in between. The CDR3 sequence is CASSLGLQTQAFF. CDR3 sequence (DNA): TGTGCCAGCAGCTTAGGTCTACAGACCCAAGCTTTCTTT.

This rearrangement joins TRBV5-4 to TRBJ2-3, with 11 bases fitting TRBD2. J lost 2 bases, V lost 0 bases, and 5 bases had no gene match. The CDR3 contains 17 residues. Germline CDR1 is SGHNT and CDR2 is YYREEE (reference sequence). CDR3 in DNA: TGTGCCAGCAGCTTGGAGGGACTAGCGGTATCCACAGATACGCAGTATTTT. Translating it yields CASSLEGLAVSTDTQYF.

The rearrangement links TRBV5-1 to TRBJ1-4; the D is unclear. CDR3 length equals 14 residues. Germline V gene sequence: CDR1 SGHRS, CDR2 YFSETQ. With 3 bases removed from V and 8 bases from J, the gap between germline ends came to 14 bases. CDR3 coding DNA: TGCGCCAGCAGCTCGGGTCAGGAGAAGGAAAAACTGTTTTTT. It specifies CASSSGQEKEKLFF. The entire variable domain, with the rest obtained from reference TRBV5-1 and TRBJ1-4, is as follows: KAGVTQTPRYLIKTRGQQVTLSCSPISGHRSVSWYQQTPGQGLQFLFEYFSETQRNKGNFPGRFSGRQFSNSRSEMNVSTLELGDSALYLCASSSGQEKEKLFFGSGTQLSVL.

The genes are TRBV7-9 and TRBJ1-2; D is ambiguous. The CDR3 is 13 amino acids. V was shortened by 5 bases and J by 2 bases, with 9 bases between the two germline ends. Germline V gene data show CDR1 as SEHNR and CDR2 as FQNEAQ (reference sequence). The CDR3: CASSPRINYGYTF. CDR3 sequence (DNA): TGTGCCAGCAGCCCTAGGATAAACTATGGCTACACCTTC.

The sample holds a few counts of this clonotype. V usage is TRBV7-2 and J usage is TRBJ2-1; D unclear. Germline CDR1 reads SGHTA; CDR2 reads FQGNSA. Trimming shortened V by 5 bases and J by 3 bases, and 8 bases separated the two germline ends. This CDR3 spans 13 amino acids. In DNA form, the CDR3 reads TGTGCCAGCAGCCCAAACAACTACAATGAGCAGTTCTTC. Protein sequence: CASSPNNYNEQFF. The full variable domain, its missing parts supplied by reference TRBV7-2 and TRBJ2-1, is GAGVSQSPSNKVTEKGKDVELRCDPISGHTALYWYRQSLGQGLEFLIYFQGNSAPDKSGLPSDRFSAERTGGSVSTLTIQRTQQEDSAVYLCASSPNNYNEQFFGPGTRLTVL.

This clonotype was seen a few times. V gene TRBV29-1 combines with J gene TRBJ2-7, with D possibly being TRBD1 (5 bases). Trimming removed 4 bases from V and 5 bases from J, with 18 bases in between. Germline CDR1 reads SQVTM; CDR2 reads ANQGSEA. This CDR3 region has 14 residues. As DNA, the CDR3 is TGCAGCGTTGGAGGCAGGGAATGGTCCCACGAGCAGTACGTC. This translates into CSVGGREWSHEQYV.

The CDR3 region is CASALGGGTYEQYV. CDR3 nucleotide sequence: TGTGCCAGCGCCCTGGGGGGGGGAACCTACGAGCAGTACGTC. The gene calls are TRBV28 and TRBJ2-7; the match to TRBD2 covers 7 bases. Germline V lookup: CDR1 MDHEN, CDR2 SYDVKM. This CDR3 contains 14 residues. The junction had 9 bases not matched to a gene; V was cut back by 8 bases and J by 2 bases.

V and J are TRBV28 and TRBJ2-1; 8 bases agree with TRBD1. CDR3 length equals 14 residues. The J segment lost 12 bases and the V segment lost 5 bases, leaving 12 bases of the junction unmatched. Germline values: CDR1 MDHEN, CDR2 SYDVKM. CDR3 in amino acids: CASSTQDREIGQFF. CDR3 coding DNA: TGTGCCAGCAGTACGCAGGACAGGGAGATTGGGCAGTTCTTC. The entire variable domain, with the rest obtained from reference TRBV28 and TRBJ2-1, is as follows: DVKVTQSSRYLVKRTGEKVFLECVQDMDHENMFWYRQDPGLGLRLIYFSYDVKMKEKGDIPEGYSVSREKKERFSLILESASTNQTSMYLCASSTQDREIGQFFGPGTRLTVL.

The V call is TRBV30, the J call TRBJ2-3; no definite D call. Germline CDR1 and CDR2: GTSNPN and SVGIG (reference sequence). This CDR3 is 11 amino acids long. The ends were cut back, 4 bases at V and 2 bases at J, with 4 bases in the middle. CDR3 protein: CAWKPTDTQYF. The CDR3 region has the DNA TGTGCCTGGAAGCCCACAGATACGCAGTATTTT.